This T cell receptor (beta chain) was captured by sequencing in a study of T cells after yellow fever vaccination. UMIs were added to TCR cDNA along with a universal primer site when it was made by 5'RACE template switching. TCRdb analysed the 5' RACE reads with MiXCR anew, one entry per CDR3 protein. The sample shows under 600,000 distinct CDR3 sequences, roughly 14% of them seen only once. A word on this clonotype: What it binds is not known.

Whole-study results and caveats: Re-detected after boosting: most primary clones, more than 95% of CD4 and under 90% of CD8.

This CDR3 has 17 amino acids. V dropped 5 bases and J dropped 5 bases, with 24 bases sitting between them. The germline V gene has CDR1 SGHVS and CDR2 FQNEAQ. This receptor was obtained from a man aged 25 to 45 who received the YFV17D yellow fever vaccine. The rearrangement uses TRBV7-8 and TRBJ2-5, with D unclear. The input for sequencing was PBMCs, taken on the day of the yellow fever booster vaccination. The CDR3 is CASSLRLRTAGRETQYF. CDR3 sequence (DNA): TGTGCCAGCAGCCTCCGACTCAGGACCGCCGGCCGTGAGACCCAGTACTTC.